At least ten counts were recorded for the clone carrying this TCR beta chain. As yet, its antigen is unknown. The record originates from a study of human T cells and chemical hapten exposure. Across the whole study: Each week of the roughly 23-week study, patients had diphenylcyclopropenone applied to the scalp.

Study observations and caveats: Alopecia affected the donors, so their immune response may differ from healthy people's.

Time point described: patch test 1, 2 weeks after DPC sensitization. Treatment specified: therapeutic diphenylcyclopropenone sensitization with weekly scalp DPC. The library attached unique molecular identifiers to individual cDNA molecules. TCRdb reprocessed the RACE reads via MiXCR and lists one record per CDR3 protein. The sample has tens of thousands of distinct CDR3 sequences, 9% to 12% seen once; the top ten hold around 1.3%. V shed 4 bases, J shed 11 bases, and the junction held 15 bases outside the gene matches. This CDR3 has 16 residues. Germline CDR1 is MNHEY and CDR2 is SVGEGT. The starting material was whole blood, obtained in connection with sensitization to the hapten diphenylcyclopropenone (DPC). This rearrangement joins TRBV6-2 or TRBV6-3 to TRBJ1-5, with 9 bases aligning to TRBD1. The sequence came from a woman in her 50s with alopecia areata. Some clones in this sample may be carry-over from other donors' samples. CDR3 sequence: CASSSPGQGAIKAQHF. In DNA, the CDR3 is TGTGCCAGCAGTTCTCCGGGACAGGGTGCCATCAAGGCCCAGCATTTT.